A selection of T cell receptor beta chains follows, all from one sample in a study of shared clonotypes between healthy human individuals. The repertoire was sequenced with immunoSEQ multiplex PCR; TCRdb's copy has only in-frame clones and lacks some. The sample carries 2 million to 2.5 million clones, over 90% recorded once. What was sequenced was naive CD4+ T cells from PBMCs. The receptor source for this set is a man aged 18 to 30 in good health. Some clones in this sample may be carry-over from other donors' samples. The CDR3 runs from the conserved cysteine through the conserved F or W. Fields, in order: V gene, J gene, CDR3 protein.

>TRBV10-3|TRBJ2-7
CAISPGQGRGEQYF
>TRBV29-1|TRBJ2-1
CSGSGLAGEGAYNEQFF
>TRBV7-2|TRBJ2-3
CASSLTAAGLSSTDTQYF
>TRBV15|TRBJ2-1
CATSRDPGGGSYNEQFF
>TRBV19|TRBJ1-4
CASRTQGGEDEKLFF
>TRBV19|TRBJ2-2
CASSIARGSPGELFF
>TRBV9|TRBJ2-3
CASSAPWEGATSGTDTQYF
>TRBV5-4|TRBJ1-3
CASSSRGASGNTIYF
>TRBV5-1|TRBJ1-1
CASSSRDRENTEAFF
>TRBV6-1|TRBJ1-5
CASSELTETGWPQPQHF
>TRBV4-3|TRBJ2-3
CASSQTAGSTDTQYF
>TRBV10-1|TRBJ2-1
CASSDSGAGGEQFF
>TRBV5-4|TRBJ2-7
CASSLVYRGDYEQYF
>TRBV4-1|TRBJ1-5
CASSPPTHQGQPQHF
>TRBV27|TRBJ1-2
CASSFAGGGYTF
>TRBV28|TRBJ1-1
CASSTYRGQNTEAFF
>TRBV7-9|TRBJ1-6
CAIQSSSYNSPLHF
>TRBV28|TRBJ2-1
CASRRTRNEQFF
>TRBV6-5|TRBJ2-7
CASRAWGDSVWEQYF
>TRBV18|TRBJ2-1
CASSPPSGDEQFF
>TRBV6-5|TRBJ2-3
CASSTRDLTDTQYF
>TRBV5-1|TRBJ2-7
CASSNAGTSPYEQYF
>TRBV28|TRBJ1-1
CASSLRLPVDTEAFF
>TRBV29-1|TRBJ2-1
CSVEWTNEQFF
>TRBV9|TRBJ2-3
CASSVVREGTQYF
>TRBV28|TRBJ2-1
CASMPSGTGMYEQFF
>TRBV7-9|TRBJ2-1
CASSLRASSGRVNEQFF
>TRBV5-1|TRBJ2-7
CASSFRDSGYEQYF
>TRBV5-6|TRBJ1-2
CASHSGGYGYTF
>TRBV2|TRBJ1-1
CASSAQNRGRTEAFF
>TRBV5-1|TRBJ2-1
CASNPGTSARLYNEQFF
>TRBV6-1|TRBJ2-3
CASTFQGSDTQYF